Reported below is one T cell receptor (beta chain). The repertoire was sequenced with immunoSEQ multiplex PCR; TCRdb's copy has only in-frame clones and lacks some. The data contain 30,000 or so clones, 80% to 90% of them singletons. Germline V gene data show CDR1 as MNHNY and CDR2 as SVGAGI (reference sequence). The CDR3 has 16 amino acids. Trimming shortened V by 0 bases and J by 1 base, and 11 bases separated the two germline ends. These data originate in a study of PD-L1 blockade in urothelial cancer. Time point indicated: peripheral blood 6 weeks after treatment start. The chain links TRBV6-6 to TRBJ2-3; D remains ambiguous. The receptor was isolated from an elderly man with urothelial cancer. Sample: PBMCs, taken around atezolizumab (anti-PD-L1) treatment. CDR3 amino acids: CASSYSSGLGTDTQYF. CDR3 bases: TGTGCCAGCAGTTACTCGAGTGGTCTAGGCACAGATACGCAGTATTTT.